A selection of T cell receptor beta chains follows, all from one sample in a study of blood T cell repertoires in COVID-19. This table comes from immunoSEQ multiplex PCR, and its TCRdb copy is limited to in-frame clones, with some not included. Of roughly 99,000 clones listed, 89% are singletons. Sequencing was performed on peripheral blood. All receptors come from a man aged 40-55 years with active or convalescent COVID-19. CDR3s include the opening cysteine and the closing phenylalanine or tryptophan. A D gene is named only where the DNA matches it firmly. Not all rows give a size; the values are once, few, many and, for expanded clones, a class.

v_call: TRBV4-3
j_call: TRBJ2-5
d_call: TRBD1
clone_size: NA
cdr3_aa: CASSPSHPTGWETQYF
cdr3_nt: TGCGCCAGCAGCCCGAGCCACCCGACAGGGTGGGAGACCCAGTACTTC

v_call: TRBV12-5
j_call: TRBJ2-1
d_call: NA
clone_size: NA
cdr3_aa: CASGLSAWSSYNEQFF
cdr3_nt: TGTGCTAGTGGTTTGTCAGCCTGGAGCTCCTACAATGAGCAGTTCTTC

v_call: TRBV7-8
j_call: TRBJ1-2
d_call: NA
clone_size: NA
cdr3_aa: CASSRDTSNYGYTF
cdr3_nt: TGTGCCAGCAGCCGGGACACATCTAACTATGGCTACACCTTC

v_call: TRBV6-2/TRBV6-3
j_call: TRBJ2-3
d_call: TRBD2
clone_size: NA
cdr3_aa: CASSHYRTSGRTDTQYF
cdr3_nt: TGTGCCAGCAGCCACTACCGGACTAGCGGGAGAACAGATACGCAGTATTTT

v_call: TRBV28
j_call: TRBJ1-3
d_call: NA
clone_size: NA
cdr3_aa: CPPSGGLGNTIYF
cdr3_nt: TGTCCCCCTTCGGGGGGGCTTGGAAACACCATATATTTT

v_call: TRBV4-3
j_call: TRBJ2-3
d_call: NA
clone_size: NA
cdr3_aa: CASSQVYGDTQYF
cdr3_nt: TGCGCCAGCAGCCAAGTGTACGGAGATACGCAGTATTTT

v_call: TRBV6-6
j_call: TRBJ1-2
d_call: NA
clone_size: NA
cdr3_aa: CASSGTGQDGYTF
cdr3_nt: TGTGCCAGCAGTGGAACAGGGCAGGATGGCTACACCTTC

v_call: TRBV2
j_call: TRBJ1-2
d_call: NA
clone_size: few
cdr3_aa: CASTSDRIVGYTF
cdr3_nt: TGTGCCAGCACCTCCGACAGGATAGTGGGCTACACCTTC

v_call: TRBV28
j_call: TRBJ1-1
d_call: NA
clone_size: NA
cdr3_aa: CASSPDLGRGGKAFF
cdr3_nt: TGTGCCAGCAGTCCCGACCTCGGCAGGGGAGGGAAAGCTTTCTTT

v_call: TRBV28
j_call: TRBJ2-1
d_call: TRBD1
clone_size: NA
cdr3_aa: CASSGSAGQGSYNEQFF
cdr3_nt: TGTGCCAGCAGTGGAAGCGCGGGACAGGGTTCCTACAATGAGCAGTTCTTC

v_call: TRBV4-3
j_call: TRBJ1-2
d_call: NA
clone_size: NA
cdr3_aa: CASSQDSVSGGYYGYTF
cdr3_nt: TGCGCCAGCAGCCAAGATTCGGTATCTGGCGGCTACTATGGCTACACCTTC

v_call: TRBV14
j_call: TRBJ1-1
d_call: NA
clone_size: NA
cdr3_aa: CASSQEGVRVNTEAFF
cdr3_nt: TGTGCCAGCAGCCAAGAAGGCGTCAGGGTGAACACTGAAGCTTTCTTT

v_call: TRBV4-3
j_call: TRBJ2-2
d_call: NA
clone_size: NA
cdr3_aa: CASSQNPGQPHGELFF
cdr3_nt: TGCGCCAGCAGCCAAAACCCTGGACAGCCCCACGGGGAGCTGTTTTTT

v_call: TRBV28
j_call: TRBJ1-5
d_call: NA
clone_size: NA
cdr3_aa: CASSPITRGVQPQHF
cdr3_nt: TGTGCCAGCAGCCCCATTACCCGAGGTGTTCAGCCCCAGCATTTT

v_call: TRBV9
j_call: TRBJ1-2
d_call: TRBD1
clone_size: once
cdr3_aa: CASSVGDRPYTF
cdr3_nt: TGTGCCAGCAGCGTAGGGGACAGACCGTACACCTTC

v_call: TRBV2
j_call: TRBJ1-5
d_call: NA
clone_size: NA
cdr3_aa: CASSEEENQPQHF
cdr3_nt: TGTGCCAGCAGTGAAGAGGAGAATCAGCCCCAGCATTTT

v_call: TRBV5-1
j_call: TRBJ2-5
d_call: TRBD2
clone_size: NA
cdr3_aa: CASSQGLAFQETQYF
cdr3_nt: TGCGCCAGCAGCCAAGGACTAGCGTTCCAAGAGACCCAGTACTTC

v_call: TRBV4-2
j_call: TRBJ1-6
d_call: TRBD1
clone_size: NA
cdr3_aa: CASSQQTGDYTPLHF
cdr3_nt: TGTGCCAGCAGCCAACAGACAGGGGATTATACACCCCTCCACTTT

v_call: TRBV5-4
j_call: TRBJ2-5
d_call: NA
clone_size: NA
cdr3_aa: CASRILGQETQYF
cdr3_nt: TGTGCCAGCAGGATCCTCGGGCAAGAGACCCAGTACTTC

v_call: TRBV25-1
j_call: TRBJ2-3
d_call: NA
clone_size: NA
cdr3_aa: CASSGDSREYF
cdr3_nt: TGTGCCAGCAGTGGCGACTCACGGGAGTATTTT

v_call: TRBV28
j_call: TRBJ2-7
d_call: NA
clone_size: NA
cdr3_aa: CVSEDNYEQYF
cdr3_nt: TGTGTTAGTGAGGACAACTACGAGCAGTACTTC

v_call: TRBV27
j_call: TRBJ1-2
d_call: NA
clone_size: NA
cdr3_aa: CASSLGGGHNYGYTF
cdr3_nt: TGTGCCAGCAGTTTAGGGGGCGGGCATAACTATGGCTACACCTTC

v_call: TRBV2
j_call: TRBJ2-3
d_call: TRBD2
clone_size: once
cdr3_aa: CASSPLFLGRGGPDTQYF
cdr3_nt: TGTGCCAGCAGTCCCCTTTTCCTTGGACGGGGGGGCCCAGATACGCAGTATTTT

v_call: TRBV28
j_call: TRBJ1-5
d_call: TRBD1
clone_size: NA
cdr3_aa: CASSWVDRENQPQHF
cdr3_nt: TGTGCCAGCAGTTGGGTGGACAGGGAAAATCAGCCCCAGCATTTT

v_call: TRBV3-1/TRBV3-2
j_call: TRBJ1-4
d_call: NA
clone_size: NA
cdr3_aa: CAAASGGSEKLFF
cdr3_nt: TGTGCCGCCGCCTCGGGAGGAAGTGAAAAACTGTTTTTT

v_call: TRBV27
j_call: TRBJ2-1
d_call: NA
clone_size: NA
cdr3_aa: CASSPYDPGNEQFF
cdr3_nt: TGTGCCAGCAGTCCCTACGACCCCGGGAATGAGCAGTTCTTC

v_call: TRBV18
j_call: TRBJ2-7
d_call: NA
clone_size: NA
cdr3_aa: CASSPNPGENSYEQYF
cdr3_nt: TGTGCCAGCTCACCTAATCCGGGGGAAAACTCCTACGAGCAGTACTTC

v_call: TRBV5-1
j_call: TRBJ1-2
d_call: TRBD1
clone_size: once
cdr3_aa: CASSQEGTGLRDGYTF
cdr3_nt: TGCGCCAGCAGCCAGGAAGGGACAGGGCTTAGGGATGGCTACACCTTC

v_call: TRBV4-1
j_call: TRBJ1-3
d_call: NA
clone_size: NA
cdr3_aa: CASSQVEVSGNTIYF
cdr3_nt: TGCGCCAGCAGCCAAGTTGAGGTCTCTGGAAACACCATATATTTT

v_call: TRBV6-2/TRBV6-3
j_call: TRBJ2-1
d_call: NA
clone_size: NA
cdr3_aa: CASSPLERPYNEQFF
cdr3_nt: TGTGCCAGCAGTCCCCTTGAGCGGCCCTACAATGAGCAGTTCTTC

v_call: TRBV10-1
j_call: TRBJ2-6
d_call: TRBD1
clone_size: NA
cdr3_aa: CASGGTGRRGANVLTF
cdr3_nt: TGCGCCAGCGGGGGGACAGGGCGTAGGGGGGCCAACGTCCTGACTTTC

v_call: TRBV24-1
j_call: TRBJ2-1
d_call: NA
clone_size: once
cdr3_aa: CATGLGENDDDNEQFF
cdr3_nt: TGTGCCACGGGACTTGGAGAGAACGACGACGACAATGAGCAGTTCTTC

v_call: TRBV19
j_call: TRBJ1-5
d_call: NA
clone_size: NA
cdr3_aa: CASKIHHSNQPQHF
cdr3_nt: TGTGCCAGTAAGATACACCATAGCAATCAGCCCCAGCATTTT

v_call: TRBV15
j_call: TRBJ2-2
d_call: TRBD1
clone_size: NA
cdr3_aa: CATSRGDRGPGGELFF
cdr3_nt: TGTGCCACCAGCAGGGGGGACAGGGGGCCTGGCGGGGAGCTGTTTTTT

v_call: TRBV6-5
j_call: TRBJ1-1
d_call: NA
clone_size: NA
cdr3_aa: CASSSSWTGNTEAFF
cdr3_nt: NA

v_call: TRBV9
j_call: TRBJ1-1
d_call: TRBD1
clone_size: NA
cdr3_aa: CASSSTGGDGDTEAFF
cdr3_nt: TGTGCCAGCAGCTCGACAGGGGGCGATGGGGACACTGAAGCTTTCTTT

v_call: TRBV11-2
j_call: TRBJ1-4
d_call: NA
clone_size: NA
cdr3_aa: CASSLDRTATNEKLFF
cdr3_nt: TGTGCCAGCAGCTTAGACAGGACTGCAACTAATGAAAAACTGTTTTTT

v_call: TRBV6-4
j_call: TRBJ2-6
d_call: NA
clone_size: NA
cdr3_aa: CASSSDGGSGANVLTF
cdr3_nt: TGTGCCAGCAGCTCGGACGGGGGCTCTGGGGCCAACGTCCTGACTTTC

v_call: TRBV30
j_call: TRBJ1-6
d_call: NA
clone_size: NA
cdr3_aa: CAWSVPGSPLHF
cdr3_nt: TGTGCCTGGAGTGTACCGGGATCACCCCTCCACTTT

v_call: TRBV6-5
j_call: TRBJ2-7
d_call: NA
clone_size: NA
cdr3_aa: CASSYSGGSYEQYF
cdr3_nt: TGTGCCAGCAGTTACTCAGGGGGCTCCTACGAGCAGTACTTC

v_call: TRBV4-2
j_call: TRBJ2-5
d_call: TRBD2
clone_size: NA
cdr3_aa: CASSQDFGLAGAQGETQYF
cdr3_nt: TGTGCCAGCAGCCAAGATTTTGGACTAGCGGGAGCTCAGGGGGAGACCCAGTACTTC

v_call: TRBV18
j_call: TRBJ1-4
d_call: NA
clone_size: few
cdr3_aa: CASSPGTMGEKLFF
cdr3_nt: TGTGCCAGCTCGCCCGGGACAATGGGTGAAAAACTGTTTTTT

v_call: TRBV27
j_call: TRBJ1-2
d_call: NA
clone_size: few
cdr3_aa: CASKSSGHGYTF
cdr3_nt: TGTGCCAGCAAGTCGTCGGGTCATGGCTACACCTTC

v_call: TRBV6-6
j_call: TRBJ1-1
d_call: NA
clone_size: NA
cdr3_aa: CASSRDGGAFF
cdr3_nt: TGTGCCAGCAGCCGAGACGGGGGAGCTTTCTTT

v_call: TRBV3-1/TRBV3-2
j_call: TRBJ1-2
d_call: TRBD1
clone_size: NA
cdr3_aa: CASRMRTGGYGYTF
cdr3_nt: TGTGCCAGCAGGATGAGGACAGGAGGTTATGGCTACACCTTC

v_call: TRBV18
j_call: TRBJ2-1
d_call: NA
clone_size: NA
cdr3_aa: CASSPRRLEVEQFF
cdr3_nt: TGTGCCAGCTCACCACGCCGACTAGAGGTTGAGCAGTTCTTC

v_call: TRBV7-3
j_call: TRBJ2-2
d_call: NA
clone_size: NA
cdr3_aa: CASRAGLGRNTGELFF
cdr3_nt: TGTGCCAGCAGAGCGGGCCTCGGGAGAAACACCGGGGAGCTGTTTTTT

v_call: TRBV7-9
j_call: TRBJ1-2
d_call: TRBD1
clone_size: once
cdr3_aa: CASSSTGTGGDGYTF
cdr3_nt: TGTGCCAGCAGCTCCACCGGGACAGGGGGTGATGGCTACACCTTC

v_call: TRBV6-5
j_call: TRBJ2-3
d_call: NA
clone_size: NA
cdr3_aa: CATIGGTSTDTQYF
cdr3_nt: TGTGCCACCATCGGCGGGACTAGCACAGATACGCAGTATTTT

v_call: TRBV19
j_call: TRBJ1-4
d_call: TRBD1
clone_size: once
cdr3_aa: CASSLGQTNEKLFF
cdr3_nt: TGTGCCAGTAGCCTGGGACAGACTAATGAAAAACTGTTTTTT

v_call: TRBV20-1
j_call: TRBJ2-5
d_call: NA
clone_size: NA
cdr3_aa: CSMWAETQYF
cdr3_nt: TGCAGTATGTGGGCAGAGACCCAGTACTTC

v_call: TRBV19
j_call: TRBJ2-7
d_call: TRBD1
clone_size: NA
cdr3_aa: CASSIGTGGGYEQYF
cdr3_nt: TGTGCCAGTAGTATTGGGACAGGGGGGGGCTACGAGCAGTACTTC

v_call: TRBV6-4
j_call: TRBJ1-2
d_call: NA
clone_size: NA
cdr3_aa: CASSHPGLPAPGYTF
cdr3_nt: TGTGCCAGCAGCCACCCGGGACTCCCGGCCCCTGGCTACACCTTC